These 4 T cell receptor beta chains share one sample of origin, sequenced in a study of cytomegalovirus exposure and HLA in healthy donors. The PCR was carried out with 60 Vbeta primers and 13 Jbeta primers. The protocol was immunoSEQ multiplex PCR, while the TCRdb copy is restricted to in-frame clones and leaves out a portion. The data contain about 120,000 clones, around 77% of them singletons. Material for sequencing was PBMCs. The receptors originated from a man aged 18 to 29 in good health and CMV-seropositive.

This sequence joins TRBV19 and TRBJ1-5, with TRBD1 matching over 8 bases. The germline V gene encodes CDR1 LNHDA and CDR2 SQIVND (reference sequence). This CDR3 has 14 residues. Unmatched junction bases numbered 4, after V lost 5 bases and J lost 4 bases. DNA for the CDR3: TGTGCCAGTAGTGTCGACAGGGGTAATCAGCCCCAGCATTTT. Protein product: CASSVDRGNQPQHF.

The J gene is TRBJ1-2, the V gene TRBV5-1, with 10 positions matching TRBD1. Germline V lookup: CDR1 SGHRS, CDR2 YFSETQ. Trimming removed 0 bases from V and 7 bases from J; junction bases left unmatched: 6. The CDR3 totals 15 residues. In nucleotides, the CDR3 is TGCGCCAGCAGCTTGGGACAGGGGGCGCGAGGTGGCTACACCTTC. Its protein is CASSLGQGARGGYTF.

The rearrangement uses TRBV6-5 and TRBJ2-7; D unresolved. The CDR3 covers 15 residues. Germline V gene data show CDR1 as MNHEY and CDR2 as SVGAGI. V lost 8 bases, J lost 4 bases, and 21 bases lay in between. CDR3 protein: CASCFKQKAAYEQYF. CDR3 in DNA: TGTGCCAGCTGTTTCAAGCAGAAGGCGGCATACGAGCAGTACTTC.

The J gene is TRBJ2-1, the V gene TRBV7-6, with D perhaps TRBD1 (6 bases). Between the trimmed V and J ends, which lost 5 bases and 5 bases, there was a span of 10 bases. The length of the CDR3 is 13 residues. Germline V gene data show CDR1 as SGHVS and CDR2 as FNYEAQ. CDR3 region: CASSPEGDNEQFF. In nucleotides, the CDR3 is TGTGCCAGCAGCCCAGAGGGGGACAATGAGCAGTTCTTC.